Presented here are 12 T cell receptor beta chains from one specimen sequenced in a study of PD-1 blockade in classical Hodgkin lymphoma. Every one of the patients relapsed after autologous stem cell transplantation (brentuximab vedotin exposure was variable). The method was immunoSEQ multiplex PCR; TCRdb's version includes in-frame clones alone and lacks a portion of them. Of about 90,000 clones in the sample, about 90% are singletons; the top ten hold over 2%. Sequences were derived from peripheral blood mononuclear cells (PBMCs), sampled before the second cycle of nivolumab. These receptors all stem from a human donor with classical Hodgkin lymphoma.

In this sample, this clone turned up once. The chain is built from TRBV11-2 and TRBJ1-2; TRBD1 is a possible D gene (5 bases). Germline assignment: CDR1 SGHAT and CDR2 FQNNGV. Trimming took 3 bases from V and 6 from J, leaving 11 bases between them. The CDR3 is made up of 13 amino acids. DNA for the CDR3: TGTGCCAGCAGCTTCGGCAGGGTGCATGGCTACACCTTC. Translated, it gives CASSFGRVHGYTF.

About this clone itself: One end of the junction does not line up with germline, which may come from a read error. The rearrangement uses TRBV7-3 and TRBJ1-1; the D is unclear. The CDR3 spans 13 residues. CDR1 and CDR2 from the germline V gene are SGHTA and FQGTGA. CDR3 sequence reads: CASSITENTEAFF. The DNA for the CDR3 is TGTGCCAGCAGCATAACAGAGAACACTGAAGCTTTCTTT.

This clone was recorded only once. Here the CDR3 DNA reads TGTGCCAGCAGTTTATCGACGGCCCGGGATCCTCGGGGCTACACCTTC. Translation: CASSLSTARDPRGYTF. The gene calls are TRBV27 and TRBJ1-2; D is unresolved. Germline CDR1 is MNHEY and CDR2 is SMNVEV (reference sequence). The CDR3 has 16 residues. The V end lost 0 bases, the J end lost 8 bases, and 19 bases lay between the germline ends.

This clone came up a few times. The chain couples TRBV20-1 to TRBJ1-4; D not resolved. V was clipped by 3 bases and J by 8 bases, with 7 bases between them. The germline CDR1 and CDR2 sequences are DFQATT and SNEGSKA (reference sequence). There are 11 residues in the CDR3. CDR3 residues: CSARGEEKLFF. The CDR3 DNA is TGCAGTGCTAGGGGCGAAGAAAAACTGTTTTTT.

The V gene is TRBV10-3, the J gene TRBJ1-2; D is undetermined. Germline values: CDR1 ENHRY, CDR2 SYGVKD. V was pared by 3 bases and J by 0 bases, with 14 bases between. The CDR3 covers 16 residues. CDR3 DNA sequence: TGTGCCATCAGTGAAAGCCCGGGCTTAGCTAACTATGGCTACACCTTC. It codes for CAISESPGLANYGYTF.

The rearrangement uses TRBV20-1 and TRBJ2-1; D is unclear. CDR3 size: 10 residues. The V and J ends lost 3 bases and 8 bases respectively, with 5 bases between them. Germline CDR1 is DFQATT and CDR2 is SNEGSKA (reference sequence). CDR3 sequence (DNA): TGCAGTGCTAGCATGGATGAGCAGTTCTTC. Translating gives CSASMDEQFF.

The chain uses TRBV2 and TRBJ2-6; D tentatively reads TRBD1 or TRBD2 (5 bases each). CDR1 is SNHLY and CDR2 is FYNNEI in the germline V gene. The CDR3 has 14 residues. Deletions cut 6 bases from V and 0 bases from J, with 6 bases between. The chain's CDR3 is CASRGTSGANVLTF. For the CDR3, the DNA is TGTGCCAGCAGAGGGACCTCTGGGGCCAACGTCCTGACTTTC.

Here the CDR3 DNA reads TGTGCCAGCAGCTTAGTGACAGATGAAGCTTTCTTT. Translated: CASSLVTDEAFF. V and J are TRBV7-8 and TRBJ1-1, with a weak D call TRBD1 (5 bases). The CDR3 sequence is 12 residues long. The V end lost 1 base, the J end lost 7 bases, and 7 bases lay between the germline ends. Germline V gives CDR1 SGHVS, CDR2 FQNEAQ.

The chain employs TRBV9 and TRBJ1-4; the D is unclear. The germline gives CDR1 SGDLS, CDR2 YYNGEE. The CDR3 extends over 14 amino acids. The V end lost 5 bases, the J end lost 14 bases, and 22 bases lay between the germline ends. CDR3 residues: CASSAREVGFRLFF. CDR3 DNA sequence: TGTGCCAGCAGTGCTCGGGAGGTGGGCTTTCGGCTGTTTTTT.

V usage is TRBV6-5 and J usage is TRBJ2-7; 10 nucleotides agree with TRBD1. Per germline, CDR1 MNHEY and CDR2 SVGAGI. V was clipped by 0 bases and J by 3 bases; unmatched bases: 2. The CDR3 is 15 residues long. Written as DNA, the CDR3 is TGTGCCAGCAGTTACTCTAGGGACAGGGGCTACGAGCAGTACTTC. This sequence encodes CASSYSRDRGYEQYF.

This chain connects TRBV5-1 to TRBJ2-1; 10 nucleotides align to TRBD2. This CDR3 region has 16 residues. Germline CDR1 and CDR2: SGHRS and YFSETQ. J lost 8 bases, V lost 4 bases, and 12 bases had no gene match. The CDR3 protein is CASSPGSQREGHEQFF. The DNA of the CDR3 is TGCGCCAGCAGCCCTGGTTCCCAGCGGGAGGGCCATGAGCAGTTCTTC.

This sequence joins TRBV6-4 and TRBJ2-7; D gene unclear. The CDR3 extends over 20 amino acids. V lost 0 bases to trimming and J lost 2 bases, with 26 bases between them. Germline CDR1 MRHNA, CDR2 SNTAGT. CDR3 sequence reads: CASSDSALRENAASPYEQYF. The CDR3 DNA follows: TGTGCCAGCAGTGACTCGGCGCTACGCGAAAACGCAGCTTCTCCCTACGAGCAGTACTTC.